The clone carrying this TCR beta chain was detected a few times. This entry is derived from a study of cytomegalovirus exposure and HLA in healthy donors. The CDR3 has 13 amino acids. From germline, CDR1 is SGHNT and CDR2 YYREEE (reference sequence). Losses at the gene ends were 4 bases for V and 6 bases for J; bases not matched to a gene: 4. The PCR contained 60 Vbeta and 13 Jbeta primers. Sequencing used immunoSEQ multiplex PCR; TCRdb keeps in-frame clones, though not all of them. The table shows tens of thousands of clones, with approximately 69% occurring only once. Sequenced input: PBMCs. The rearrangement links TRBV5-4 to TRBJ1-2; TRBD1 matches at 9 bases. This sequence originates from a woman aged 50 to 60 in good health and CMV-seropositive. The CDR3 region has the DNA TGTGCCAGCAGCCTACAGGGGGCGGATGGCTACACCTTC. This codes for CASSLQGADGYTF.